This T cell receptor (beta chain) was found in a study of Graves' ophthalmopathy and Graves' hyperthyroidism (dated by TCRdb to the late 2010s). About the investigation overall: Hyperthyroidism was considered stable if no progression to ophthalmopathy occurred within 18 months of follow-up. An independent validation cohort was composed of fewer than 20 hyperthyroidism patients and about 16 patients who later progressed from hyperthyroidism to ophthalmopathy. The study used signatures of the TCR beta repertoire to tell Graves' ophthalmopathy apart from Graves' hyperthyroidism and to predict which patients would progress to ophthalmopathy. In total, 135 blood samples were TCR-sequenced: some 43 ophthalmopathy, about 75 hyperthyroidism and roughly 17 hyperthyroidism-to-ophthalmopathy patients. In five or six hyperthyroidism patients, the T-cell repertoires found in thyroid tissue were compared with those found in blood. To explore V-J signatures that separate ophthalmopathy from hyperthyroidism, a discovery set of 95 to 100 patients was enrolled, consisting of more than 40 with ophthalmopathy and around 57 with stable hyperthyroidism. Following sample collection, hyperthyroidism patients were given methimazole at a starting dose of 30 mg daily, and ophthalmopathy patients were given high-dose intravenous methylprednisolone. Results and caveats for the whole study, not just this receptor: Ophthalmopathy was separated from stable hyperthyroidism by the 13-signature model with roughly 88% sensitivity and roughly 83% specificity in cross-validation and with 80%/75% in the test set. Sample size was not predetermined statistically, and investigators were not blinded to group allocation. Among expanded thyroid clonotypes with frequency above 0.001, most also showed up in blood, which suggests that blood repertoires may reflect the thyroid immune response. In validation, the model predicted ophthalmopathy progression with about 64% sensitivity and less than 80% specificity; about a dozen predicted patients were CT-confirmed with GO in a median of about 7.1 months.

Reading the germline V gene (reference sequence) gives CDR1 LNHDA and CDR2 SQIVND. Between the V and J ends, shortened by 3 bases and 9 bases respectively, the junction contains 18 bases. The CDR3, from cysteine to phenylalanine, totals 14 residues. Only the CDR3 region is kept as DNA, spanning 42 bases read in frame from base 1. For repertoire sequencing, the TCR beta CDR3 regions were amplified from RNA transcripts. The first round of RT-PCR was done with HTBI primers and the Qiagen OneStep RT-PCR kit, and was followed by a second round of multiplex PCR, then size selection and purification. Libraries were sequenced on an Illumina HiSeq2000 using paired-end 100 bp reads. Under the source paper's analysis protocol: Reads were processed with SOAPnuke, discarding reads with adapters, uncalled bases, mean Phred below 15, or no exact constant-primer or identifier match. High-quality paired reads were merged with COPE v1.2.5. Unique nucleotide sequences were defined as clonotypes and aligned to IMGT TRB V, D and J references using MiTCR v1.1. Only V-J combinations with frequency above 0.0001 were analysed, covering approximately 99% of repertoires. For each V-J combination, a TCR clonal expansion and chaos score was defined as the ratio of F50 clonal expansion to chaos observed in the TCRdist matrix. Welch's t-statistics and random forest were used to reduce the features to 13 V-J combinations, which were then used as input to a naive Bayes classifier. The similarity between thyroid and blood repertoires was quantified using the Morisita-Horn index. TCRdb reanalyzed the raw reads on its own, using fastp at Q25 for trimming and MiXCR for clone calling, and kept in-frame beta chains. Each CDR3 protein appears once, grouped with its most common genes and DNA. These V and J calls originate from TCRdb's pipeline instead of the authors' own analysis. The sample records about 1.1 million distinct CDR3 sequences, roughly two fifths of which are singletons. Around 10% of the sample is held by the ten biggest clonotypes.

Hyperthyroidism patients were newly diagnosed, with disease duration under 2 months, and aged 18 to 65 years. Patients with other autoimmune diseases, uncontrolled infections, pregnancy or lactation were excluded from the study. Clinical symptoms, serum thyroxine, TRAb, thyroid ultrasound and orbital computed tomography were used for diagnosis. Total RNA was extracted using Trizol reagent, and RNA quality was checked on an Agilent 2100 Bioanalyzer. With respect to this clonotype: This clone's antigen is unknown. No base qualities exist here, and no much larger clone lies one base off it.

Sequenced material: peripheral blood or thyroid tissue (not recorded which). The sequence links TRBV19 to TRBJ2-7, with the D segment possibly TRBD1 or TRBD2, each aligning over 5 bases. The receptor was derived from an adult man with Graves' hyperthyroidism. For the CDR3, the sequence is CASSIGDGGTGQYF. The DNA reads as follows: TGTGCCAGTAGTATTGGGGACGGAGGTACTGGGCAGTACTTC. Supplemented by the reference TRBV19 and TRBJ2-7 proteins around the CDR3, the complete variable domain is DGGITQSPKYLFRKEGQNVTLSCEQNLNHDAMYWYRQDPGQGLRLIYYSQIVNDFQKGDIAEGYSVSREKKESFPLTVTSAQKNPTAFYLCASSIGDGGTGQYFGPGTRLTVT.